This TCR beta chain was profiled in a study of blood T cells in healthy people across ages. The germline V gene has CDR1 SGHTA and CDR2 FQGNSA. This CDR3 contains 14 residues. The germline V and J ends were trimmed by 1 base and 4 bases, with 8 bases remaining between them. A second roughly 6 to 11 cycle PCR used barcoded and J-beta primers. In TCRdb, the 5' RACE reads were re-called with MiXCR into one record per CDR3 protein. This table holds 1.4 million or so distinct CDR3 sequences, around 40% found once. This clonotype was obtained from a woman between 18 and 30 years old in good health. V and J are TRBV7-2 and TRBJ2-1; no clear D gene. The sample consisted of blood. Here the CDR3 DNA reads TGTGCCAGCAGCTTAGGCCCATATTACAATGAGCAGTTCTTC. The encoded protein is CASSLGPYYNEQFF.